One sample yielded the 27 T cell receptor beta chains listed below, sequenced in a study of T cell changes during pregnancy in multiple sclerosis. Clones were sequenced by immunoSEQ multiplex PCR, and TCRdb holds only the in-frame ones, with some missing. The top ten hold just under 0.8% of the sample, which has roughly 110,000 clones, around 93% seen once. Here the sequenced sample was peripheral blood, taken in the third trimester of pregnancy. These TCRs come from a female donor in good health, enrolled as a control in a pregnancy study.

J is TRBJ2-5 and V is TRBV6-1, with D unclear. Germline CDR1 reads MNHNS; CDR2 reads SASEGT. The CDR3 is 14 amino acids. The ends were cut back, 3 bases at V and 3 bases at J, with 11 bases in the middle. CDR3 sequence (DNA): TGTGCCAGCAGTGAGTCTGGGCAGAAAGAGACCCAGTACTTC. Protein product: CASSESGQKETQYF.

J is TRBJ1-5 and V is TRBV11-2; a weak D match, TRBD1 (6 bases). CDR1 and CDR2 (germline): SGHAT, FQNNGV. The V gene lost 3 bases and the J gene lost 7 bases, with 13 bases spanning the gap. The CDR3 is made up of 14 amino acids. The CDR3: CASSFGGAGQPQHF. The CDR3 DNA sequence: TGTGCCAGCAGCTTCGGGGGGGCAGGGCAGCCCCAGCATTTT.

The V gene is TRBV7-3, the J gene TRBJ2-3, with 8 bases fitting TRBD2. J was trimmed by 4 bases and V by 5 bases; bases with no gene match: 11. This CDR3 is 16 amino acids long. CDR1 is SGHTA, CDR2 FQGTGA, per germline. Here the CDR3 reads CASSLQRGGLADTQYF. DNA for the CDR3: TGTGCCAGCAGCCTCCAACGCGGGGGGTTGGCAGATACGCAGTATTTT.

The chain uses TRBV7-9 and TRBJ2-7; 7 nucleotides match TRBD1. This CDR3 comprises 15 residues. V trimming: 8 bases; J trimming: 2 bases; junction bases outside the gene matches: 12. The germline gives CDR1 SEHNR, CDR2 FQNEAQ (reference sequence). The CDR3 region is CASDTDREPTYEQYF. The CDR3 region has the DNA TGTGCCAGCGACACCGACAGGGAGCCAACCTACGAGCAGTACTTC.

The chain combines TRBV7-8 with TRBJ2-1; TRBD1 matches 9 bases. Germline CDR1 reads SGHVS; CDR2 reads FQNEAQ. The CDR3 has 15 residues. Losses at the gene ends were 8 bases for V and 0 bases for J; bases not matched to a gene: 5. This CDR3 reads CASYLDRGSYNEQFF. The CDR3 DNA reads TGTGCCAGCTACCTGGACAGGGGCTCCTACAATGAGCAGTTCTTC. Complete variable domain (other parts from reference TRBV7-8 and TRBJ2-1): GAGVSQSPRYKVAKRGQDVALRCDPISGHVSLFWYQQALGQGPEFLTYFQNEAQLDKSGLPSDRFFAERPEGSVSTLKIQRTQQEDSAVYLCASYLDRGSYNEQFFGPGTRLTVL.

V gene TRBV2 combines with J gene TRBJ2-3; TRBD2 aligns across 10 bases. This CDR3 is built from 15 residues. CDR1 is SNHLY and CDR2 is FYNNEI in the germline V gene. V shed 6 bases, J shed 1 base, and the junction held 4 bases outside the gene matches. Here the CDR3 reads CASRVLAGGTDTQYF. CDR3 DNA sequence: TGTGCCAGCAGGGTTCTAGCGGGGGGCACAGATACGCAGTATTTT.

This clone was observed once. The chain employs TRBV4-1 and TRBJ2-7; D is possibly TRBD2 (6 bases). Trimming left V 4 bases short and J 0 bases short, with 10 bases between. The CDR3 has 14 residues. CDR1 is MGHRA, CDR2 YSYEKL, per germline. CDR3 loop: CASSPGTASYEQYF. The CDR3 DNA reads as TGCGCCAGCAGCCCCGGGACTGCCTCCTACGAGCAGTACTTC.

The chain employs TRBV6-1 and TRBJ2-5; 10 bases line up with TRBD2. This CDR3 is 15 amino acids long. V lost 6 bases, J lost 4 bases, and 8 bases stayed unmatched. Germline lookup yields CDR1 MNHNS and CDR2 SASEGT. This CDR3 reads CASRSALAGRETQYF. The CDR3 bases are TGTGCCAGCAGGTCTGCACTAGCGGGGAGAGAGACCCAGTACTTC.

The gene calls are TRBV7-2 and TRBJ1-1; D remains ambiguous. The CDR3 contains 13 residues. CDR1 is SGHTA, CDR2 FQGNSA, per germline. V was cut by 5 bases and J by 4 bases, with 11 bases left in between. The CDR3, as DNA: TGTGCCAGCAGCCCGGACTATGGCACTGAAGCTTTCTTT. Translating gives CASSPDYGTEAFF.

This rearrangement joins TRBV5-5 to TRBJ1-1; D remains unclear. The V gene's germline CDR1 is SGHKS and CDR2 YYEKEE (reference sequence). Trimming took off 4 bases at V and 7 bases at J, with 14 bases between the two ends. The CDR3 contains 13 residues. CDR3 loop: CASSRESFNEAFF. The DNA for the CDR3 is TGTGCCAGCAGCCGGGAGTCCTTCAATGAAGCTTTCTTT.

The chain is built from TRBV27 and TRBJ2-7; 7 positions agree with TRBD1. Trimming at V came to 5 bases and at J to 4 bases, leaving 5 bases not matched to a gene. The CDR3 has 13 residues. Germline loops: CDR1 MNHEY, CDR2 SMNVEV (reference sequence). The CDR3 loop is CASSPRTGYEQYF. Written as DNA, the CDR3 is TGTGCCAGCAGTCCCCGGACAGGTTACGAGCAGTACTTC.

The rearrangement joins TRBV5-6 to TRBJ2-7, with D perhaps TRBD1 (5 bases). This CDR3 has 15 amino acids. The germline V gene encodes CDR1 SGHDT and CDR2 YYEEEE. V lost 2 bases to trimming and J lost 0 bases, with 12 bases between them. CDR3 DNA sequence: TGTGCCAGCAGCTTATTCAGGGCTTACTCCTACGAGCAGTACTTC. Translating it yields CASSLFRAYSYEQYF.

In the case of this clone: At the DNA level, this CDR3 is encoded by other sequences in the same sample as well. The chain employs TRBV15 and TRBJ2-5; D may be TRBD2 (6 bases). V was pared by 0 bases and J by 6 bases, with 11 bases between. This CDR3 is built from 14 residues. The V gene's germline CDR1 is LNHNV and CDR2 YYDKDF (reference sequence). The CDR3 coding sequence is TGTGCCACCAGCAGAGATCGTGGGGGGAAGACCCAGTACTTC. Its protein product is CATSRDRGGKTQYF.

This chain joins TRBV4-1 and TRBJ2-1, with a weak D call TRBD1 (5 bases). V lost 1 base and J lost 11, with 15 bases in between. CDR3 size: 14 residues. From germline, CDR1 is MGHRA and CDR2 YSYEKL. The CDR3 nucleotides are TGCGCCAGCAGCCAAGGGTTGGCAGGGATCCAGCAGTTCTTC. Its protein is CASSQGLAGIQQFF.

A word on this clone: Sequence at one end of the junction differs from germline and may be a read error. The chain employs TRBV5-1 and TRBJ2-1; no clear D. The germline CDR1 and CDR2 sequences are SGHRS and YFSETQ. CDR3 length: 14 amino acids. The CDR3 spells CASNLVSGKNEQFF. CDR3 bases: TGCGCCAGCAACTTGGTATCGGGTAAGAATGAGCAGTTCTTC.

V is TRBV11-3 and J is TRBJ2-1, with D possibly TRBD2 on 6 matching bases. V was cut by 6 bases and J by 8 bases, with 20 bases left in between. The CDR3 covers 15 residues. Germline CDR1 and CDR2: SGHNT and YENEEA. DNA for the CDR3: TGTGCCAGCAGTTACTGGGACTCAACGGCGTATGAGCAGTTCTTC. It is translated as CASSYWDSTAYEQFF.

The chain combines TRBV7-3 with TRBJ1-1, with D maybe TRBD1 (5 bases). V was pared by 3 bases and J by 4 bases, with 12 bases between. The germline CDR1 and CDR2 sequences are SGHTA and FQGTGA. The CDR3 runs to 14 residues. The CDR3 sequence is CASSFGGRGTEAFF. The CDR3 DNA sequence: TGTGCCAGCAGCTTCGGGGGAAGGGGCACTGAAGCTTTCTTT.

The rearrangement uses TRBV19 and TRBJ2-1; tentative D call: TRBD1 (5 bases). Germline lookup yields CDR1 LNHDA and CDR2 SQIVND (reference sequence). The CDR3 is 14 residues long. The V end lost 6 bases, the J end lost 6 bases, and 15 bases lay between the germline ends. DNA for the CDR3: TGTGCCAGTAGCGTGGGGCGCCCCATCAATGAGCAGTTCTTC. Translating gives CASSVGRPINEQFF.

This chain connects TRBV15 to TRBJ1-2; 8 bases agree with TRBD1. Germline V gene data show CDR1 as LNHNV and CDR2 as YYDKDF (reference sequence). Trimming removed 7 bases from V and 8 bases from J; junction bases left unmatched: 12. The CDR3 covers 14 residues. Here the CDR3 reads CATTKDRVNVGYTF. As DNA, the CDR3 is TGTGCCACCACCAAGGACAGGGTCAACGTGGGCTACACCTTC.

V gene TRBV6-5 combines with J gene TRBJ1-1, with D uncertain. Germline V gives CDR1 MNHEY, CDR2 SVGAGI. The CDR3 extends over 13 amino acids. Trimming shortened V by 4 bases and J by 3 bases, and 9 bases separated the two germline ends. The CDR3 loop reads CASSFQRDTEAFF. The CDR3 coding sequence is TGTGCCAGCAGTTTCCAACGAGACACTGAAGCTTTCTTT.

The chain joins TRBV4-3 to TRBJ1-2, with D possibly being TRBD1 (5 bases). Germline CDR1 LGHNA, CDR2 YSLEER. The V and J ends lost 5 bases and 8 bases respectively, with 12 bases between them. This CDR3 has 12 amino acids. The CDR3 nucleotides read TGCGCCAGCAGCGACAGATCGGGCGGCTACACCTTC. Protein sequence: CASSDRSGGYTF.

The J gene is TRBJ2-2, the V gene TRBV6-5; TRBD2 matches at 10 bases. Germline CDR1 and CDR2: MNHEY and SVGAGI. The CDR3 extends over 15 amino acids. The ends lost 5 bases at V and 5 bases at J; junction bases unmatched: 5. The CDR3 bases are TGTGCCAGCAGTCCGGGACTAGCGCGTACCGGGGAGCTGTTTTTT. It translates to CASSPGLARTGELFF.

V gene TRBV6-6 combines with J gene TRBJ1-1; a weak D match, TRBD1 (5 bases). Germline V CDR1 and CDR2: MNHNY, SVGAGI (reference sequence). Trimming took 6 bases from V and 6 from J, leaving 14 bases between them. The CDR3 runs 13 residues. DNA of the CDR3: TGTGCCAGCAGCCGGGACTCTGGCTCTGAAGCTTTCTTT. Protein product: CASSRDSGSEAFF.

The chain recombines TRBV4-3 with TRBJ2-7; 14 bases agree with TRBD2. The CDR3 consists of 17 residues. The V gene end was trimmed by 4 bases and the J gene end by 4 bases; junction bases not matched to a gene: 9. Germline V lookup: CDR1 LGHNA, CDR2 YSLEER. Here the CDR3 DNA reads TGCGCCAGCAGCCCTGACGGGACTAGCGGGGGAGTATACGAGCAGTACTTC. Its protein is CASSPDGTSGGVYEQYF.

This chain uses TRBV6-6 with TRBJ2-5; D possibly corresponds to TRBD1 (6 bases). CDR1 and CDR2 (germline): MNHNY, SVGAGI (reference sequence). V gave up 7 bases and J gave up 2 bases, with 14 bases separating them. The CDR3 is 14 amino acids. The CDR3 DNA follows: TGTGCCAGCACCTCCGACAGGCGGCAAGAGACCCAGTACTTC. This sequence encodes CASTSDRRQETQYF.

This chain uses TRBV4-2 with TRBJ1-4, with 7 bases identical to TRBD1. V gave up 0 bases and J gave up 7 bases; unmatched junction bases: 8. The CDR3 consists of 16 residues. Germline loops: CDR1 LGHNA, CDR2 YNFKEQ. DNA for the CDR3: TGTGCCAGCAGCCAAGAGTCCAGGGGGTGGAGTGAAAAACTGTTTTTT. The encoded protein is CASSQESRGWSEKLFF.

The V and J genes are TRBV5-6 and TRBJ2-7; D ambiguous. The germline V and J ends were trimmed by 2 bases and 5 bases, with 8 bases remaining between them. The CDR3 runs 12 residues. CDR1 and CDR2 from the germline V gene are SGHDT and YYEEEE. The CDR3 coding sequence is TGTGCCAGCAGCTTCGGTACCAACGAGCAGTACTTC. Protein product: CASSFGTNEQYF.